This passage covers 23 T cell receptor beta chains from one sample sequenced in a study of radiation and T cells in renal cell carcinoma. As to time point: blood 2 weeks post-SBRT. As to treatment: 15 Gy SBRT to primary tumor, nephrectomy 4 weeks later. The data were produced by immunoSEQ multiplex PCR, yet TCRdb's version contains in-frame clones alone and is incomplete. The table includes about 26,000 clones, approximately 81% detected once. Specimen: blood, collected from a patient whose treatment included radiotherapy and nephrectomy. These receptors were collected from a man aged 60 to 69 with renal cell carcinoma.

The rearrangement uses TRBV30 and TRBJ2-5; possibly TRBD1 for D (6 bases). This CDR3 contains 12 residues. CDR1 and CDR2 (germline): GTSNPN, SVGIG (reference sequence). The V gene lost 5 bases and the J gene lost 3 bases, with 10 bases spanning the gap. Written as DNA, the CDR3 is TGTGCCTGGCATGAGGGGGAAGAGACCCAGTACTTC. Protein sequence: CAWHEGEETQYF.

CDR3 region: CASSRNWNSPLHF. The CDR3 DNA sequence: TGTGCCAGCAGCCGTAACTGGAATTCACCCCTCCACTTT. The chain is built from TRBV6-6 and TRBJ1-6, with D uncertain. CDR1 and CDR2 (germline): MNHNY, SVGAGI (reference sequence). V gave up 6 bases and J gave up 7 bases, with 10 bases separating them. The CDR3 sequence is 13 residues long.

The genes are TRBV10-3 and TRBJ2-7; weak D call: TRBD1 (5 bases). Trimming left V 6 bases short and J 7 bases short, with 13 bases between. Per germline, CDR1 ENHRY and CDR2 SYGVKD. This CDR3 is 12 amino acids long. CDR3 sequence reads: CAISPSTVEQYF. The CDR3, as DNA: TGTGCCATCAGCCCGTCGACAGTTGAGCAGTACTTC.

This clone was detected once. The chain uses TRBV7-2 and TRBJ1-2, with a possible D match to TRBD1 (5 bases). This CDR3 comprises 15 residues. Germline lookup yields CDR1 SGHTA and CDR2 FQGNSA. V lost 5 bases, J lost 3 bases, and 16 bases lay in between. The DNA for the CDR3 is TGTGCCAGCAGCGACCGGGACCTAGGTGACTATGGCTACACCTTC. Encoded protein: CASSDRDLGDYGYTF.

The CDR3 DNA follows: TGTGCCAGCTTCGGTCCGGGACAGGGGAACTACGAGCAGTACTTC. It encodes CASFGPGQGNYEQYF. The chain is built from TRBV6-1 and TRBJ2-7, with 10 bases that match TRBD1. Per the germline V gene, CDR1 is MNHNS and CDR2 is SASEGT. The V and J ends lost 8 bases and 3 bases, in that order; junction bases with no gene match: 10. The CDR3 loop spans 15 amino acids.

The gene calls are TRBV9 and TRBJ2-7; no clear D gene. CDR1 is SGDLS and CDR2 is YYNGEE in the germline V gene. This CDR3 comprises 14 residues. V lost 0 bases, J lost 2 bases, and 9 bases lay in between. This CDR3 reads CASSVGRPPYEQYF. The CDR3 DNA reads TGTGCCAGCAGCGTAGGACGGCCCCCCTACGAGCAGTACTTC.

The table lists this clone with a count of one. The chain recombines TRBV2 with TRBJ2-2; the D gene is possibly TRBD1 (6 bases). The germline V gene has CDR1 SNHLY and CDR2 FYNNEI. The CDR3 is made up of 18 amino acids. Trimming left V 6 bases short and J 0 bases short, with 20 bases between. The CDR3: CASSLVGMDSSNTGELFF. The CDR3 nucleotides are TGTGCCAGCAGCTTGGTAGGAATGGACAGCTCGAACACCGGGGAGCTGTTTTTT.

The rearrangement links TRBV9 to TRBJ2-1; possibly TRBD1 or TRBD2 for D (5 bases each). V shed 3 bases and J shed 8 bases, with 18 bases lying between them. CDR3 size: 15 residues. CDR1 is SGDLS, CDR2 YYNGEE, per germline. CDR3 residues: CASSGRDPLGYEQFF. CDR3 sequence (DNA): TGTGCCAGCAGCGGCCGGGACCCTTTAGGGTATGAGCAGTTCTTC. Filled out from reference TRBV9 and TRBJ2-1, the complete variable domain reads DSGVTQTPKHLITATGQRVTLRCSPRSGDLSVYWYQQSLDQGLQFLIQYYNGEERAKGNILERFSAQQFPDLHSELNLSSLELGDSALYFCASSGRDPLGYEQFFGPGTRLTVL.

The rearrangement joins TRBV19 to TRBJ2-7; 7 bases agree with TRBD1. Germline V gives CDR1 LNHDA, CDR2 SQIVND (reference sequence). This CDR3 contains 16 residues. V dropped 3 bases and J dropped 0; count of bases not matched to a gene: 8. CDR3 nucleotide sequence: TGTGCCAGTAGTATCTCCGGACAGGACAGCTCCTACGAGCAGTACTTC. Translated, it gives CASSISGQDSSYEQYF. The full variable domain, its missing parts supplied by reference TRBV19 and TRBJ2-7, is DGGITQSPKYLFRKEGQNVTLSCEQNLNHDAMYWYRQDPGQGLRLIYYSQIVNDFQKGDIAEGYSVSREKKESFPLTVTSAQKNPTAFYLCASSISGQDSSYEQYFGPGTRLTVT.

This clone was detected a few times. The chain carries TRBV12-5 and TRBJ1-1; 10 bases fit TRBD1. V shed 6 bases, J shed 12 bases, and the junction held 4 bases outside the gene matches. Germline V CDR1 and CDR2: LGHNT, FRNRAP. The CDR3 runs to 11 residues. The CDR3 DNA is TGTGCTAGTGGCCGGGGACAGGGGCCTTTCTTT. Amino acid sequence: CASGRGQGPFF. The full variable domain, with the rest looked up from reference TRBV12-5 and TRBJ1-1, is DARVTQTPRHKVTEMGQEVTMRCQPILGHNTVFWYRQTMMQGLELLAYFRNRAPLDDSGMPKDRFSAEMPDATLATLKIQPSEPRDSAVYFCASGRGQGPFFGQGTRLTVV.

This clone was counted a few times. The J gene is TRBJ2-3, the V gene TRBV30; D gene ambiguous. Germline V gene data show CDR1 as GTSNPN and CDR2 as SVGIG (reference sequence). Trimming pared 3 bases from V and 3 bases from J, leaving 7 bases between. This CDR3 contains 12 residues. The CDR3 nucleotides are TGTGCCTGGAGCACCGGGACAGATACGCAGTATTTT. It codes for CAWSTGTDTQYF. The variable domain in full, completed from reference TRBV30 and TRBJ2-3, reads SQTIHQWPATLVQPVGSPLSLECTVEGTSNPNLYWYRQAAGRGLQLLFYSVGIGQISSEVPQNLSASRPQDRQFILSSKKLLLSDSGFYLCAWSTGTDTQYFGPGTRLTVL.

The chain recombines TRBV19 with TRBJ2-4; D ambiguous. This CDR3 has 12 residues. Germline CDR1 LNHDA, CDR2 SQIVND (reference sequence). The ends were cut back, 1 base at V and 5 bases at J, with 3 bases in the middle. Here the CDR3 DNA reads TGTGCCAGTAGTATAGGAGAAAACATTCAGTACTTC. Amino acids: CASSIGENIQYF.

The CDR3 spells CASSPRPKSDYTF. Written as DNA, the CDR3 is TGTGCCAGCAGCCCGAGACCTAAATCTGACTACACCTTC. The gene calls are TRBV11-1 and TRBJ1-2; D call uncertain. Trimming left V 5 bases short and J 10 bases short, with 17 bases between. The CDR3 spans 13 residues. The germline CDR1 and CDR2 sequences are SGHAT and FQDESV (reference sequence).

The rearrangement links TRBV19 to TRBJ2-7; no definite D call. Trimming took off 1 base at V and 2 bases at J, with 12 bases between the two ends. The CDR3 sequence is 15 residues long. The germline gives CDR1 LNHDA, CDR2 SQIVND (reference sequence). This CDR3 reads CASSIGRTYTYEQYF. The CDR3 DNA reads TGTGCCAGTAGTATAGGAAGGACCTATACCTACGAGCAGTACTTC.

This chain connects TRBV5-6 to TRBJ1-3; D is perhaps TRBD1 (5 bases). Germline CDR1 SGHDT, CDR2 YYEEEE. V lost 4 bases, J lost 4 bases, and 12 bases lay in between. CDR3 length: 14 residues. The CDR3, as DNA: TGTGCCAGCAGCCCGGGACTGCAAGGAAACACCATATATTTT. Protein sequence: CASSPGLQGNTIYF.

This clone is judged medium-sized. The rearrangement links TRBV21-1 to TRBJ1-1; the table gives TRBD1 as D, unverified against the DNA. TRBV21-1 corresponds to a pseudogene. The CDR3 is 16 amino acids. CDR3 nucleotides: TGTGCCAGCAGCCAGTCGGTTGGACAGGTGGGAACTGAAGCTTTCTTT. Its protein is CASSQSVGQVGTEAFF.

This chain uses TRBV7-3 with TRBJ2-1; 10 bases match TRBD1. Losses at the gene ends were 0 bases for V and 9 bases for J; bases not matched to a gene: 8. Looked up from germline, CDR1 is SGHTA and CDR2 is FQGTGA. The CDR3 is 16 amino acids. The CDR3 loop is CASSLTAGQGGLEQFF. For the CDR3, the DNA is TGTGCCAGCAGCTTAACGGCCGGACAGGGGGGCCTTGAGCAGTTCTTC. Drawing the rest from reference TRBV7-3 and TRBJ2-1, the complete variable domain is GAGVSQTPSNKVTEKGKYVELRCDPISGHTALYWYRQSLGQGPEFLIYFQGTGAADDSGLPNDRFFAVRPEGSVSTLKIQRTERGDSAVYLCASSLTAGQGGLEQFFGPGTRLTVL.

The chain uses TRBV5-1 and TRBJ1-1, with D possibly being TRBD1 (5 bases). CDR3 length: 14 residues. The V end was cut by 4 bases, the J end by 6 bases, with 16 bases between. Germline V lookup: CDR1 SGHRS, CDR2 YFSETQ. The CDR3 reads CASSPQDPTAEAFF. DNA for the CDR3: TGCGCCAGCAGCCCACAGGACCCAACGGCTGAAGCTTTCTTT.

The gene calls are TRBV6-5 and TRBJ1-4; 7 bases align to TRBD1. The junction had 1 base not matched to a gene; V was cut back by 7 bases and J by 5 bases. This CDR3 region has 12 residues. Germline V gene sequence: CDR1 MNHEY, CDR2 SVGAGI. The CDR3 DNA follows: TGTGCCAGCAAGACAGGGAATGAAAAACTGTTTTTT. Encoded protein: CASKTGNEKLFF.

This chain uses TRBV6-5 with TRBJ2-7; 13 bases line up with TRBD2. CDR1 is MNHEY, CDR2 SVGAGI, per germline. Losses at the gene ends were 6 bases for V and 3 bases for J; bases not matched to a gene: 5. The CDR3 length is 15 residues. CDR3 DNA: TGTGCCAGCAGACTGGGACTAGCGGGACGCTACGAGCAGTACTTC. It yields the protein CASRLGLAGRYEQYF.

The genes are TRBV5-1 and TRBJ1-2, with no clear D. The germline CDR1 and CDR2 sequences are SGHRS and YFSETQ. CDR3 length equals 16 residues. V was cut by 0 bases and J by 6 bases, with 18 bases left in between. CDR3 DNA: TGCGCCAGCAGCTTGGTAGGGTACAGCGGGGAACATGGCTACACCTTC. It yields the protein CASSLVGYSGEHGYTF.

V is TRBV7-9 and J is TRBJ2-7; 7 positions match TRBD2. CDR1 is SEHNR, CDR2 FQNEAQ, per germline (reference sequence). Trimming removed 4 bases from V and 4 bases from J; junction bases left unmatched: 7. CDR3 length equals 14 residues. The CDR3 coding sequence is TGTGCCAGCAGCTCCGGGGCCGGGGGGTACGAGCAGTACTTC. Its translation: CASSSGAGGYEQYF.

In the case of this clone: A junction end diverges from the germline sequence, so it may reflect a read error. The chain links TRBV7-7 to TRBJ2-3; D is uncertain. The CDR3 covers 14 residues. Per germline, CDR1 SSHAT and CDR2 FNYEAQ (reference sequence). In nucleotides, the CDR3 is TGTGCTAGCAGCGCGAACCCAACCACAGATACGCAGTATTTT. Encoded protein: CASSANPTTDTQYF.